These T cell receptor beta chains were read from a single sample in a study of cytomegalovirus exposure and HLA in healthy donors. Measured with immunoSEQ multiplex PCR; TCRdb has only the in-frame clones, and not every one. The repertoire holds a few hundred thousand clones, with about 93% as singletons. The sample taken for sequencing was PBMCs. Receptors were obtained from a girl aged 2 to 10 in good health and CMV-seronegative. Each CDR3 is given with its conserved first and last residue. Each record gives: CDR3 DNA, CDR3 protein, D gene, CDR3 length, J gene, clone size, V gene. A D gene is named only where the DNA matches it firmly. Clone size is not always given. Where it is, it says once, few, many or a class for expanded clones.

CDR3nt: TGTGCCAGCAGCCGAACCGCCGGGACAGGGGATGGCTACACCTTC; CDR3aa: CASSRTAGTGDGYTF; d_gene: TRBD1; len: 15; j_gene: TRBJ1-2; abundance: NA; v_gene: TRBV7-9
CDR3nt: TGTGCCATTAAAGCGGGAGTTAGAACAGATACGCAGTATTTT; CDR3aa: CAIKAGVRTDTQYF; d_gene: TRBD2; len: 14; j_gene: TRBJ2-3; abundance: NA; v_gene: TRBV10-3
CDR3nt: TGTGCCAGCAGCGTCACTCTAGCGGGGGGCCATACGCAGTATTTT; CDR3aa: CASSVTLAGGHTQYF; d_gene: TRBD2; len: 15; j_gene: TRBJ2-3; abundance: NA; v_gene: TRBV9
CDR3nt: TGTGCCAGCAGTTACTCGGGGCAGATCGTAAATCAGCCCCAGCATTTT; CDR3aa: CASSYSGQIVNQPQHF; d_gene: NA; len: 16; j_gene: TRBJ1-5; abundance: NA; v_gene: TRBV6-6
CDR3nt: TGTGCCAGCAGCTTGGACTTGGAGCAGCCCCAGCATTTT; CDR3aa: CASSLDLEQPQHF; d_gene: NA; len: 13; j_gene: TRBJ1-5; abundance: NA; v_gene: TRBV5-6
CDR3nt: TGTGCCAGCAGTTCGACCGCGGGGGAGACCCAGTACTTC; CDR3aa: CASSSTAGETQYF; d_gene: NA; len: 13; j_gene: TRBJ2-5; abundance: NA; v_gene: TRBV27
CDR3nt: TGTGCCAGCAGCAGCGGCAGGACTAGCGGGGCTAATTTT; CDR3aa: CASSSGRTSGANF; d_gene: TRBD2; len: 13; j_gene: TRBJ2-3; abundance: NA; v_gene: TRBV7-9
CDR3nt: TGTGCCAGCATGCGCGACGACACCGGGGAGCTGCTTTTT; CDR3aa: CASMRDDTGELLF; d_gene: NA; len: 13; j_gene: TRBJ2-2; abundance: NA; v_gene: TRBV5-6
CDR3nt: TGCGCCAGCAGCTGGGACAGCCGGCGGGAAAAACTGTTTTTT; CDR3aa: CASSWDSRREKLFF; d_gene: TRBD1; len: 14; j_gene: TRBJ1-4; abundance: NA; v_gene: TRBV5-1
CDR3nt: TGTGCCAGCAGCCAGACAGGTTACCGCGGGAGGAGTCCGAGCACAGATACGCAGTATTTT; CDR3aa: CASSQTGYRGRSPSTDTQYF; d_gene: TRBD2; len: 20; j_gene: TRBJ2-3; abundance: NA; v_gene: TRBV4-2
CDR3nt: TGTGCCAGCCCCCCCTCGGGACAGGGTATCGGGGAGCTGTTTTTT; CDR3aa: CASPPSGQGIGELFF; d_gene: TRBD1; len: 15; j_gene: TRBJ2-2; abundance: NA; v_gene: TRBV11-2
CDR3nt: TGTGCCAGCAGCTTATTGGGGGGGAGCTCTGGGGCCAACGTCCTGACTTTC; CDR3aa: CASSLLGGSSGANVLTF; d_gene: TRBD2; len: 17; j_gene: TRBJ2-6; abundance: NA; v_gene: TRBV11-2
CDR3nt: TGTGCCAGCAACGGACTAGCTAACTACGAGCAGTACTTC; CDR3aa: CASNGLANYEQYF; d_gene: TRBD2; len: 13; j_gene: TRBJ2-7; abundance: NA; v_gene: TRBV2
CDR3nt: TGCGCCAGCAGCTTGGGCGTTCCGGGACAGAATCAGCCCCAGCATTTT; CDR3aa: CASSLGVPGQNQPQHF; d_gene: TRBD1; len: 16; j_gene: TRBJ1-5; abundance: NA; v_gene: TRBV5-1
CDR3nt: TGTGCCAGCAGCCTGACTAGCCGGGAGACCCAGTACTTC; CDR3aa: CASSLTSRETQYF; d_gene: TRBD2; len: 13; j_gene: TRBJ2-5; abundance: NA; v_gene: TRBV7-3
CDR3nt: TGTGCCAGCAGCCAAGGAACCCGGGAGGGGCTGTTTTTT; CDR3aa: CASSQGTREGLFF; d_gene: NA; len: 13; j_gene: TRBJ1-4; abundance: few; v_gene: TRBV4-2
CDR3nt: TGTGCCAGCAGCGCTGGGGGGAGGCCAGCTAACTATGGCTACACCTTC; CDR3aa: CASSAGGRPANYGYTF; d_gene: NA; len: 16; j_gene: TRBJ1-2; abundance: NA; v_gene: TRBV9
CDR3nt: TGTGCCATCAGTGAACTAGACTACAATGAGCAGTTCTTC; CDR3aa: CAISELDYNEQFF; d_gene: NA; len: 13; j_gene: TRBJ2-1; abundance: NA; v_gene: TRBV10-3